A single sample gave rise to the 30 T cell receptor beta chains below, sequenced in a study of response to subunit inactivated influenza vaccine. TCRdb re-derived calls from the RT-PCR reads in MiXCR, one entry per CDR3 protein. The sample yields hundreds of thousands of distinct CDR3 sequences, approximately 10% seen once. The sample was PBMCs from blood, taken on the day of vaccination. The receptors derive from a man aged 45 to 65 who received an inactivated influenza vaccine.

This chain joins TRBV6-2 or TRBV6-3 and TRBJ1-1; TRBD1 is a possible D gene (6 bases). The CDR3 runs to 17 residues. CDR1 MNHEY and CDR2 SVGEGT come from the germline V gene. Deletions cut 2 bases from V and 5 bases from J, with 21 bases between. For the CDR3, the DNA is TGTGCCAGCAGTTACGATTACGGTCGAGGGGGATTGACTGAAGCTTTCTTT. Its protein is CASSYDYGRGGLTEAFF.

This clonotype was counted between two and nine times. The CDR3 loop is CASSFGPESEQYF. DNA for the CDR3: TGTGCCAGCAGCTTTGGACCAGAGAGCGAGCAGTACTTC. V and J are TRBV11-2 and TRBJ2-7; D is uncertain. CDR3 length equals 13 residues. In germline, CDR1 is SGHAT, CDR2 FQNNGV. The V gene lost 3 bases and the J gene lost 6 bases, with 12 bases spanning the gap. The whole variable domain, filled in from reference TRBV11-2 and TRBJ2-7, reads EAGVAQSPRYKIIEKRQSVAFWCNPISGHATLYWYQQILGQGPKLLIQFQNNGVVDDSQLPKDRFSAERLKGVDSTLKIQPAKLEDSAVYLCASSFGPESEQYFGPGTRLTVT.

This clonotype occurred a few times. The chain joins TRBV5-1 to TRBJ1-4; 10 nucleotides align to TRBD1. V lost 1 base, J lost 8 bases, and 5 bases stayed unmatched. This CDR3 contains 15 residues. The germline gives CDR1 SGHRS, CDR2 YFSETQ. CDR3 in DNA: TGCGCCAGCAGCTTGTTGGGACAGGGGAACGAAAAACTGTTTTTT. As protein: CASSLLGQGNEKLFF.

The chain uses TRBV9 and TRBJ2-3; 10 positions agree with TRBD2. Germline CDR1 is SGDLS and CDR2 is YYNGEE. The CDR3 runs to 16 residues. J lost 1 base, V lost 2 bases, and 4 bases had no gene match. CDR3 bases: TGTGCCAGCAGCGTCCACCTAGCGGGAGGCACAGATACGCAGTATTTT. This encodes CASSVHLAGGTDTQYF.

This clonotype showed up many times. The chain employs TRBV5-1 and TRBJ2-1, with D perhaps assigned TRBD1 or TRBD2 (6 bases each). CDR1 SGHRS and CDR2 YFSETQ come from the germline V gene. Trimming removed 0 bases at V and 7 bases at J, with 26 bases between. CDR3 length equals 19 residues. The CDR3, as DNA: TGCGCCAGCAGCTTGGCTGGGGGACACGGGGGTACCGAAAGGAATGAGCAGTTCTTC. Its translation is CASSLAGGHGGTERNEQFF. Full variable domain (missing parts from reference TRBV5-1 and TRBJ2-1): KAGVTQTPRYLIKTRGQQVTLSCSPISGHRSVSWYQQTPGQGLQFLFEYFSETQRNKGNFPGRFSGRQFSNSRSEMNVSTLELGDSALYLCASSLAGGHGGTERNEQFFGPGTRLTVL.

There are many counts of this clonotype. This chain links TRBV5-1 with TRBJ2-5; D is perhaps TRBD2 (6 bases). The V and J ends lost 2 bases and 1 base respectively, with 9 bases between them. The CDR3 is 14 residues long. Germline CDR1 and CDR2: SGHRS and YFSETQ. CDR3: CASSFGGTQETQYF. CDR3 bases: TGCGCCAGCAGCTTCGGGGGTACCCAAGAGACCCAGTACTTC.

This clonotype was seen only a few times. The chain combines TRBV6-1 with TRBJ1-5, with 8 bases that match TRBD1. Germline V gives CDR1 MNHNS, CDR2 SASEGT. There are 16 residues in the CDR3. Trimming at V came to 10 bases and at J to 0 bases, leaving 11 bases not matched to a gene. The CDR3 DNA sequence: TGTGCCACTAAAACTGCAGGGGGCAGTAGCAATCAGCCCCAGCATTTT. Protein: CATKTAGGSSNQPQHF.

V and J are TRBV6-6 and TRBJ2-2; no firm D call. V was pared by 6 bases and J by 0 bases, with 5 bases between. Germline assignment: CDR1 MNHNY and CDR2 SVGAGI (reference sequence). The CDR3 extends over 13 amino acids. CDR3 loop: CASRSSNTGELFF. CDR3 DNA: TGTGCCAGCAGATCGTCGAACACCGGGGAGCTGTTTTTT.

The chain combines TRBV24-1 with TRBJ2-7; 7 bases match TRBD2. This CDR3 has 14 residues. Trimming at V came to 10 bases and at J to 2 bases, leaving 10 bases not matched to a gene. Germline assignment: CDR1 KGHDR and CDR2 SFDVKD. CDR3 region: CATQETSRAYEQYF. CDR3 nucleotide sequence: TGTGCCACGCAAGAGACTAGCAGGGCCTACGAGCAGTACTTC.

This chain joins TRBV5-6 and TRBJ1-5, with a tentative D call TRBD1 (5 bases). The length of the CDR3 is 16 residues. CDR1 and CDR2 from the germline V gene are SGHDT and YYEEEE. Deletions cut 2 bases from V and 0 bases from J, with 12 bases between. The CDR3 sequence: CASSFQGIGSNQPQHF. The CDR3, as DNA: TGTGCCAGCAGCTTCCAGGGAATTGGTAGCAATCAGCCCCAGCATTTT.

The chain uses TRBV7-9 and TRBJ2-2, with no clear D. The length of the CDR3 is 15 residues. V dropped 1 base and J dropped 4 bases, with 10 bases sitting between them. Germline CDR1 reads SEHNR; CDR2 reads FQNEAQ (reference sequence). The CDR3 loop is CASSLVMGGTGELFF. CDR3 sequence (DNA): TGTGCCAGCAGCTTAGTAATGGGCGGCACCGGGGAGCTGTTTTTT.

The chain couples TRBV10-3 to TRBJ1-2; D is uncertain. The CDR3 has 14 amino acids. Between the trimmed V and J ends, which lost 0 bases and 4 bases, there was a span of 9 bases. Germline loops: CDR1 ENHRY, CDR2 SYGVKD. CDR3 coding DNA: TGTGCCATCAGTGAGTCAGGGAACAGCTATGGCTACACCTTC. Encoded protein: CAISESGNSYGYTF.

The chain links TRBV5-6 to TRBJ2-5; TRBD2 matches at 10 bases. V was clipped by 3 bases and J by 0 bases; unmatched bases: 2. This CDR3 has 15 amino acids. Germline CDR1 is SGHDT and CDR2 is YYEEEE. CDR3 sequence reads: CASSWTSGDQETQYF. The CDR3 coding sequence is TGTGCCAGCAGCTGGACTAGCGGAGACCAAGAGACCCAGTACTTC.

With respect to this clonotype: Mismatch with germline at one junction end may stem from a read error. The V call is TRBV24-1, the J call TRBJ2-7; D is undetermined. The CDR3 spans 10 residues. Germline assignment: CDR1 KGHDR and CDR2 SFDVKD. In DNA, the CDR3 is TGTGCCACCAGTGATCCGAGCGATCTTTTC. Translating gives CATSDPSDLF.

This clonotype appeared a few times. This chain connects TRBV5-1 to TRBJ1-2, with TRBD1 matching 11 bases. Germline lookup yields CDR1 SGHRS and CDR2 YFSETQ. The CDR3 contains 15 residues. Germline trimming cut 4 bases from V and 0 bases from J; bases unmatched to any gene: 2. The CDR3 reads CASSRGQGANYGYTF. The CDR3 region has the DNA TGCGCCAGCAGCAGGGGACAGGGGGCTAACTATGGCTACACCTTC.

This clonotype has only a few counts. The rearrangement uses TRBV12-3 or TRBV12-4 and TRBJ2-7, with 7 bases lining up with TRBD1. CDR3 length: 13 residues. V lost 5 bases to trimming and J lost 7 bases; unmatched junction nucleotides: 8. The CDR3 is CASSRAQGWEQYF. The CDR3 DNA is TGTGCCAGCAGTAGAGCACAGGGGTGGGAGCAGTACTTC.

Ten or more counts support this clonotype. The rearrangement joins TRBV20-1 to TRBJ2-7; tentatively, D is TRBD1 or TRBD2 (5 bases each). The germline V gene has CDR1 DFQATT and CDR2 SNEGSKA (reference sequence). The V end was cut by 2 bases, the J end by 3 bases, with 20 bases between. The CDR3 loop spans 16 amino acids. CDR3: CSARPSSAGQLYEQYF. The CDR3 DNA reads as TGCAGTGCTAGACCTAGCTCGGCAGGGCAACTCTACGAGCAGTACTTC.

The chain links TRBV28 to TRBJ2-2; D possibly matches TRBD1 or TRBD2 (5 bases each). CDR1 and CDR2 (germline): MDHEN, SYDVKM. Trimming shortened V by 3 bases and J by 12 bases, and 20 bases separated the two germline ends. This CDR3 comprises 15 residues. The CDR3 is CASSFSAQRPGQLFF. The CDR3 nucleotides read TGTGCCAGCAGTTTTTCAGCCCAGAGACCGGGGCAGCTGTTTTTT.

This clonotype was picked up a small number of times. This chain links TRBV5-1 with TRBJ2-2; possible D gene TRBD2, 5 bases. This CDR3 has 16 residues. V dropped 0 bases and J dropped 4 bases, with 13 bases sitting between them. The germline gives CDR1 SGHRS, CDR2 YFSETQ. DNA of the CDR3: TGCGCCAGCAGCTTGGGACTACCCGGGTCCACCGGGGAGCTGTTTTTT. Protein product: CASSLGLPGSTGELFF.

This clonotype was counted a few times. V gene TRBV7-3 combines with J gene TRBJ2-6; possible D gene TRBD1, 5 bases. This CDR3 comprises 15 residues. V gave up 5 bases and J gave up 0 bases, with 8 bases separating them. Germline loops: CDR1 SGHTA, CDR2 FQGTGA. The CDR3 nucleotides are TGTGCCAGCAGCACAGACAGCTCTGGGGCCAACGTCCTGACTTTC. This encodes CASSTDSSGANVLTF.

This chain joins TRBV12-3 or TRBV12-4 and TRBJ2-3; either TRBD1 or TRBD2 may supply D (5 bases each). The CDR3 covers 15 residues. V shed 5 bases and J shed 6 bases, with 18 bases lying between them. CDR3 in DNA: TGTGCCAGCAGTGCCGTAGAGGGTTGGGGGGATACGCAGTATTTT. Translation: CASSAVEGWGDTQYF.

In this sample, this clonotype turned up many times. The chain has TRBV7-9 and TRBJ1-1; D not certain. V was clipped by 3 bases and J by 0 bases, with 5 bases between them. Per germline, CDR1 SEHNR and CDR2 FQNEAQ (reference sequence). This CDR3 has 13 amino acids. The CDR3 DNA reads as TGTGCCAGCAGCTTGGGCATGAACACTGAAGCTTTCTTT. Translating it yields CASSLGMNTEAFF.

The V gene is TRBV3-1, the J gene TRBJ2-1, with a weak D call TRBD2 (5 bases). The CDR3 extends over 15 amino acids. V was shortened by 0 bases and J by 1 base, with 7 bases between the two germline ends. The germline V gene encodes CDR1 LGHDT and CDR2 YNNKEL (reference sequence). The CDR3 protein is CASSQDTGSYNEQFF. In nucleotides, the CDR3 is TGTGCCAGCAGCCAAGATACGGGGTCCTACAATGAGCAGTTCTTC.

The gene calls are TRBV20-1 and TRBJ1-1, with a possible D match to TRBD1 (6 bases). CDR3 length: 13 residues. CDR1 DFQATT and CDR2 SNEGSKA come from the germline V gene (reference sequence). The V gene lost 6 bases and the J gene lost 8 bases, with 19 bases spanning the gap. For the CDR3, the DNA is TGCAGTGCGTCAAGTGAGGGGGGAGAGGAAGCTTTCTTT. It codes for CSASSEGGEEAFF.

This clonotype was observed a handful of times. The chain employs TRBV20-1 and TRBJ2-3, with 7 nucleotides matching TRBD2. The CDR3 sequence is 14 residues long. The V gene end was trimmed by 6 bases and the J gene end by 6 bases; junction bases not matched to a gene: 12. Looked up from germline, CDR1 is DFQATT and CDR2 is SNEGSKA (reference sequence). For the CDR3, the DNA is TGCAGTGCCGGGAGGTTTGGGGGGACGGATACGCAGTATTTT. It codes for CSAGRFGGTDTQYF.

This clonotype was found a few times. This sequence joins TRBV21-1 and TRBJ2-5; the listed D gene, TRBD2, was not tested against the DNA. TRBV21-1 is listed as a pseudogene. This CDR3 is 19 amino acids long. The CDR3 is CAISWGGCGREDPTKSQYF. For the CDR3, the DNA is TGTGCCATCTCCTGGGGTGGATGCGGGCGGGAGGATCCAACCAAGAGCCAGTACTTC.

V usage is TRBV28 and J usage is TRBJ1-1; TRBD1 is a possible D gene (6 bases). Trimming removed 6 bases at V and 5 bases at J, with 16 bases between. CDR1 MDHEN and CDR2 SYDVKM come from the germline V gene. This CDR3 contains 14 residues. CDR3 nucleotide sequence: TGTGCCAGCAGGCCGTTGGGGGGCAGGACTGAAGCTTTCTTT. This codes for CASRPLGGRTEAFF. Based on the CDR3 plus reference TRBV28 and TRBJ1-1, the full variable domain is DVKVTQSSRYLVKRTGEKVFLECVQDMDHENMFWYRQDPGLGLRLIYFSYDVKMKEKGDIPEGYSVSREKKERFSLILESASTNQTSMYLCASRPLGGRTEAFFGQGTRLTVV.

The chain uses TRBV4-2 and TRBJ2-7, with TRBD2 matching 7 bases. The germline V gene encodes CDR1 LGHNA and CDR2 YNFKEQ. The CDR3 is made up of 12 amino acids. V trimming: 6 bases; J trimming: 6 bases; junction bases outside the gene matches: 5. The CDR3 is CASSWGGIEQYF. Written as DNA, the CDR3 is TGTGCCAGCAGTTGGGGGGGGATCGAGCAGTACTTC.

This clonotype was detected a few times. The chain uses TRBV20-1 and TRBJ1-1, with a possible D match to TRBD1 (5 bases). Trimming left V 1 base short and J 0 bases short, with 9 bases between. In germline, CDR1 is DFQATT, CDR2 SNEGSKA (reference sequence). This CDR3 is 14 amino acids long. DNA of the CDR3: TGCAGTGCTAGAGCAGGACACCTGAACACTGAAGCTTTCTTT. Its translation is CSARAGHLNTEAFF.

Many counts were recorded for this clonotype. As DNA, the CDR3 is TGTGCCAGCAATCCGGACAGGGGATCCTACGAGCAGTACTTC. The encoded protein is CASNPDRGSYEQYF. This chain connects TRBV6-1 to TRBJ2-7; TRBD1 matches 9 bases. Trimming cost V 7 bases and J 1 base; bases outside gene matches: 5. From germline, CDR1 is MNHNS and CDR2 SASEGT. The CDR3 has 14 amino acids.